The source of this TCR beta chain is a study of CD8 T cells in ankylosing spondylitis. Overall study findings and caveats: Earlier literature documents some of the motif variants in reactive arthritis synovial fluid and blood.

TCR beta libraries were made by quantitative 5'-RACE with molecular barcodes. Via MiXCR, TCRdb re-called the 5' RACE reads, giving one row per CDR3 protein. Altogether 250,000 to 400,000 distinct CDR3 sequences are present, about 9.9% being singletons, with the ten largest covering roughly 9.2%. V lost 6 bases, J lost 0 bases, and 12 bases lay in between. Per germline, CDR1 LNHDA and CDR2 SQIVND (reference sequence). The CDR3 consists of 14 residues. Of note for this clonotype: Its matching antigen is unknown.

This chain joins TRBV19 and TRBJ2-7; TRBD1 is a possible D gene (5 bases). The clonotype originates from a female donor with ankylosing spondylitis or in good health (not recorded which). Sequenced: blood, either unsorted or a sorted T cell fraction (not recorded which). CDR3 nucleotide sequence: TGTGCCAGTAGACCCAGGGTGGGCTCCTACGAGCAGTACTTC. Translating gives CASRPRVGSYEQYF.